The 20 T cell receptor beta chains in this list originate from one sample, sequenced in a study of T cells after yellow fever vaccination. From the 5' RACE reads, TCRdb called clonotypes with MiXCR, one entry per CDR3 protein. The table shows around 500,000 distinct CDR3 sequences, with roughly a fifth occurring only once. The input for sequencing was PBMCs, taken less than 25 days after the first yellow fever vaccination. The receptors were sampled from a man aged 18 to 30 who received the YFV17D yellow fever vaccine.

The chain uses TRBV9 and TRBJ2-2; D may match TRBD1 or TRBD2 (6 bases each). There are 16 residues in the CDR3. The V gene lost 2 bases and the J gene lost 3 bases, with 14 bases spanning the gap. Germline-derived CDR1 and CDR2 are SGDLS and YYNGEE. The CDR3 DNA is TGTGCCAGCAGCGTTCTTTCGGGGGCGTACACCGGGGAGCTGTTTTTT. This sequence encodes CASSVLSGAYTGELFF.

The CDR3 reads CATGLSGANVLTF. DNA for the CDR3: TGCGCCACAGGGTTATCTGGGGCCAACGTCCTGACTTTC. The J gene is TRBJ2-6, the V gene TRBV5-1; possibly TRBD1 for D (5 bases). This CDR3 is built from 13 residues. Trimming stripped 9 bases from V and 1 base from J, with 8 bases between. Germline CDR1 is SGHRS and CDR2 is YFSETQ.

This clonotype was seen ten or more times. The genes are TRBV7-9 and TRBJ2-1; 9 bases line up with TRBD2. The V segment lost 2 bases and the J segment 7 bases; nucleotides outside the gene matches: 15. Germline assignment: CDR1 SEHNR and CDR2 FQNEAQ (reference sequence). The CDR3 is 18 residues long. CDR3 residues: CASSLNRGTSHPGNEQFF. The CDR3 nucleotides read TGTGCCAGCAGCTTAAATCGGGGGACTAGCCATCCGGGGAATGAGCAGTTCTTC. Drawing the rest from reference TRBV7-9 and TRBJ2-1, the complete variable domain is DTGVSQNPRHKITKRGQNVTFRCDPISEHNRLYWYRQTLGQGPEFLTYFQNEAQLEKSRLLSDRFSAERPKGSFSTLEIQRTEQGDSAMYLCASSLNRGTSHPGNEQFFGPGTRLTVL.

This clonotype has only a few counts. The rearrangement uses TRBV5-1 and TRBJ2-5; 7 bases align to TRBD1. After removal of 5 bases from V and 4 bases from J, the junction contained 5 bases not matched to a gene. Germline-derived CDR1 and CDR2 are SGHRS and YFSETQ. This CDR3 spans 13 amino acids. The CDR3 region is CASRLTGIETQYF. The CDR3, as DNA: TGCGCCAGCAGGTTGACAGGGATAGAGACCCAGTACTTC.

This clonotype was seen a few times. The junction does not match germline at one end; this may be a read error. The chain has TRBV7-9 and TRBJ1-4; no reliable D call. Germline CDR1 SEHNR, CDR2 FQNEAQ (reference sequence). This CDR3 spans 13 amino acids. This CDR3 reads CASSRGMHEKLFF. The CDR3 coding sequence is TGTGCCAGCAGCCGGGGAATGCATGAGAAACTGTTTTTT.

A few counts support this clonotype. The chain uses TRBV6-2 or TRBV6-3 and TRBJ2-7, with D possibly matching TRBD1 (6 bases). Germline V lookup: CDR1 MNHEY, CDR2 SVGEGT. The CDR3 is 13 residues long. The V end lost 6 bases, the J end lost 7 bases, and 16 bases lay between the germline ends. The CDR3 spells CASRRGTFWEQYV. In DNA, the CDR3 is TGTGCCAGCAGAAGGGGGACGTTCTGGGAGCAGTACGTC.

This clonotype was observed a handful of times. This sequence joins TRBV6-5 and TRBJ2-2; weak D call: TRBD2 (6 bases). V was cut by 2 bases and J by 7 bases, with 11 bases left in between. The CDR3 contains 14 residues. In germline, CDR1 is MNHEY, CDR2 SVGAGI. The CDR3 DNA follows: TGTGCCAGCAGTTACGGGGGGATTGGCGGGGAGCTGTTTTTT. Its protein is CASSYGGIGGELFF.

This sequence joins TRBV3-1 and TRBJ2-3; no reliable D call. Germline CDR1 LGHDT, CDR2 YNNKEL (reference sequence). V was clipped by 5 bases and J by 2 bases, with 14 bases between them. The CDR3 is 15 residues long. CDR3 residues: CASSGTVRDTDTQYF. CDR3 DNA sequence: TGTGCCAGCAGCGGAACGGTCAGAGACACAGATACGCAGTATTTT.

This clonotype was picked up many times. V usage is TRBV4-3 and J usage is TRBJ2-2, with TRBD2 matching over 8 bases. V lost 4 bases to trimming and J lost 1 base; unmatched junction nucleotides: 2. The CDR3 is made up of 15 amino acids. Germline values: CDR1 LGHNA, CDR2 YSLEER. CDR3 DNA: TGCGCCAGCAGCCGCGGGGGGCTGAACACCGGGGAGCTGTTTTTT. Its protein product is CASSRGGLNTGELFF.

The chain uses TRBV27 and TRBJ2-7; 9 nucleotides line up with TRBD1. CDR1 is MNHEY and CDR2 is SMNVEV in the germline V gene (reference sequence). With V trimmed by 5 bases and J by 2 bases, 4 bases remained unmatched. The CDR3 consists of 14 residues. CDR3 loop: CASSPRTGAYEQYF. The CDR3 DNA follows: TGTGCCAGCAGTCCGCGGACAGGGGCCTACGAGCAGTACTTC.

This clonotype was detected a few times. The rearrangement links TRBV24-1 to TRBJ2-5, with a tentative D call TRBD2 (5 bases). The CDR3 extends over 12 amino acids. V lost 5 bases and J lost 4, with 7 bases in between. Germline loops: CDR1 KGHDR, CDR2 SFDVKD. The CDR3 bases are TGTGCCACCAGTGCTGCGGGAGAGACCCAGTACTTC. Translating gives CATSAAGETQYF.

This clonotype was seen only a few times. This chain uses TRBV5-1 with TRBJ2-2; D gene ambiguous. Germline V gene sequence: CDR1 SGHRS, CDR2 YFSETQ. The V end was cut by 6 bases, the J end by 5 bases, with 14 bases between. The CDR3 consists of 14 residues. The CDR3, as DNA: TGCGCCAGCACGGCAGGTGAAAAAACCGGGGAGCTGTTTTTT. Encoded protein: CASTAGEKTGELFF. Supplemented by reference TRBV5-1 and TRBJ2-2, the full variable domain reads KAGVTQTPRYLIKTRGQQVTLSCSPISGHRSVSWYQQTPGQGLQFLFEYFSETQRNKGNFPGRFSGRQFSNSRSEMNVSTLELGDSALYLCASTAGEKTGELFFGEGSRLTVL.

The chain carries TRBV7-9 and TRBJ1-1; 7 nucleotides line up with TRBD1. V trimming: 7 bases; J trimming: 6 bases; junction bases outside the gene matches: 11. Germline lookup yields CDR1 SEHNR and CDR2 FQNEAQ (reference sequence). CDR3 size: 14 residues. The CDR3 DNA follows: TGTGCCAGCAACCAGATCCGGACAGGCGCTGAAGCTTTCTTT. As protein: CASNQIRTGAEAFF.

The gene calls are TRBV10-3 and TRBJ1-1, with a tentative D call TRBD1 (5 bases). CDR1 is ENHRY, CDR2 SYGVKD, per germline. CDR3 length equals 14 residues. Trimming pared 3 bases from V and 3 bases from J, leaving 11 bases between. In nucleotides, the CDR3 is TGTGCCATCAGTGACCGAGACAGAGACACTGAAGCTTTCTTT. Translation gives CAISDRDRDTEAFF.

This clonotype showed up just a few times. The rearrangement uses TRBV3-1 and TRBJ2-1; TRBD2 is a possible D gene (7 bases). V dropped 1 base and J dropped 6 bases, with 13 bases sitting between them. Germline V lookup: CDR1 LGHDT, CDR2 YNNKEL (reference sequence). The CDR3 sequence is 15 residues long. CDR3 residues: CASSQGPGEGNEQFF. The CDR3 nucleotides read TGTGCCAGCAGCCAAGGGCCAGGGGAGGGCAATGAGCAGTTCTTC.

The table lists this clonotype with a few counts. V gene TRBV4-2 combines with J gene TRBJ2-3, with 7 bases matching TRBD2. V gave up 1 base and J gave up 1 base; unmatched junction bases: 5. This CDR3 spans 16 amino acids. In germline, CDR1 is LGHNA, CDR2 YNFKEQ. The CDR3 here is CASSQVSSGGTDTQYF. The CDR3 DNA follows: TGTGCCAGCAGCCAAGTTTCCAGCGGGGGCACAGATACGCAGTATTTT.

V and J are TRBV7-3 and TRBJ2-1; 10 positions match TRBD1. This CDR3 contains 15 residues. The germline gives CDR1 SGHTA, CDR2 FQGTGA. The V segment lost 5 bases and the J segment 8 bases; nucleotides outside the gene matches: 9. The CDR3 is CASSRPGTGVHEQFF. Written as DNA, the CDR3 is TGTGCCAGCAGCCGTCCCGGGACAGGGGTCCATGAGCAGTTCTTC. The entire variable domain, with the rest obtained from reference TRBV7-3 and TRBJ2-1, is as follows: GAGVSQTPSNKVTEKGKYVELRCDPISGHTALYWYRQSLGQGPEFLIYFQGTGAADDSGLPNDRFFAVRPEGSVSTLKIQRTERGDSAVYLCASSRPGTGVHEQFFGPGTRLTVL.

CDR3 residues: CASSIEGVNNEQFF. CDR3 nucleotides: TGTGCCAGTAGTATAGAGGGGGTGAACAATGAGCAGTTCTTC. The chain couples TRBV19 to TRBJ2-1; D possibly matches TRBD1 or TRBD2 (5 bases each). Germline CDR1 LNHDA, CDR2 SQIVND (reference sequence). V was trimmed by 0 bases and J by 5 bases, leaving 8 bases between them. The CDR3 contains 14 residues.

The V and J genes are TRBV5-1 and TRBJ2-7; the D gene is possibly TRBD1 (5 bases). CDR1 is SGHRS and CDR2 is YFSETQ in the germline V gene. V was shortened by 0 bases and J by 3 bases, with 10 bases between the two germline ends. The CDR3 covers 14 residues. CDR3 residues: CASSLDPDNYEQYF. CDR3 nucleotides: TGCGCCAGCAGCTTGGACCCGGACAACTACGAGCAGTACTTC. The full variable domain, rest sourced from reference TRBV5-1 and TRBJ2-7, is KAGVTQTPRYLIKTRGQQVTLSCSPISGHRSVSWYQQTPGQGLQFLFEYFSETQRNKGNFPGRFSGRQFSNSRSEMNVSTLELGDSALYLCASSLDPDNYEQYFGPGTRLTVT.

This clonotype occurred a few times. The V call is TRBV15, the J call TRBJ2-7; TRBD1 agrees at 7 bases. The CDR3 consists of 14 residues. V shed 1 base and J 7 bases; nucleotides not matched to a gene: 7. CDR1 LNHNV and CDR2 YYDKDF come from the germline V gene (reference sequence). The CDR3 region has the DNA TGTGCCACCAGCAGAGGGGACAGCTCTAGAGAGCAGTACGTC. Its protein is CATSRGDSSREQYV.